The TCR beta chain described here comes from a study of T-cell memory formation after mild COVID-19 (dated by TCRdb to about 2021). For the study in its entirety: TCR sequence clusters from the two donors were largely donor specific. In two donors, T-cell clones that expanded and contracted after mild COVID-19 were followed by sequencing TCRalpha and TCRbeta repertoires longitudinally. Two young, previously healthy adult volunteers made up the cohort, one male and one female. Study-level results and caveats: Contracting CD4+ clones were found mainly in CM and EM memory subsets, while CD8+ clones were enriched in EMRA. SARS-CoV-2 specificity of the second-wave clones peaking on day 37 was not confirmed. Some responding clones were found in pre-infection memory, which suggests that pre-existing cross-reactive memory T cells took part in the SARS-CoV-2 response. Only a couple of mild cases were covered in the study, and larger cohorts including severe cases with pre-infection samples were considered necessary. Balanced CD4/CD8 phenotypes were observed for clones contracting from day 15 to 85, whereas a bias towards CD4+ was observed for a second wave of clones expanding from day 15 to 37.

Ficoll-Paque density gradient centrifugation was the method used to isolate PBMCs. The run used an Illumina NovaSeq 6000. Using 5'RACE with constant-segment primers, TCRalpha and TCRbeta cDNA libraries were constructed, with sample barcodes and unique molecular identifiers added in the process. RNA was extracted from every sample with Trizol reagent. Library amplification was performed in two PCR steps, and a second sample barcode and Illumina TruSeq adapters were introduced in the second step. Sequencing of the libraries was done on an Illumina NovaSeq, producing 2 x 150 bp paired-end reads. On the study's bioinformatics: With migec v1.2.7, reads were demultiplexed and then collapsed into UMI-guided consensus sequences. Using mixcr v2.1.11, UMI consensuses were aligned to TRA and TRB V and J templates and then assembled into clonotypes. A clonotype was counted as expanded or contracted only if both edgeR and NoisET called the change significant, with noise models trained on biological replicates. For edgeR calls, a false discovery rate-adjusted p below 0.01 and a log2 fold-change threshold of 1 were applied. As an exploratory analysis of dynamics, max-normalized trajectories of the 1000 most abundant clonotypes were examined with PCA combined with hierarchical clustering. Separately sequenced CD4+ and CD8+ repertoires were used to assign a CD4 or CD8 phenotype to each responding clone. TCRdb reran the public reads through fastp at Q25 and MiXCR, keeping productive beta chains. Each CDR3 protein gets just one entry, which takes the most common genes and DNA from the rows behind it. For this entry, the V and J calls and clone size follow TCRdb and not the study's own pipeline. This sample is represented by roughly 620,000 distinct CDR3 sequences; more than 15% of them were singletons. The top ten clones comprise around 12% of the sample.

This clonotype has only a few counts. Its antigen remains undetermined. No base-level quality is on record; no much larger clone is a single base apart. Compared with germline, V lacks 0 bases and J lacks 4 bases; bases without a gene match: 9. Including the terminal cysteine and phenylalanine, the CDR3 comprises 18 residues. Only the CDR3 portion is preserved as DNA: 54 bases, with reading frame beginning at the first base. The CDR1 and CDR2 encoded by the germline V gene (reference sequence) are LNHNV and YYDKDF. The TCR originated in an adult woman who had mild COVID-19 (a few samples of this study predate the infection). The sample titles of this study are shuffled in the database, so cell type and time point are left out; the donor was told from shared clones. The chain links TRBV15 with TRBJ1-6, with 7 bases matching TRBD1. Sequences were obtained from PBMCs or a T cell subset sorted from them (not recorded which). The bases read TGTGCCACCAGCAGAGATCTTTCGGCGGGACAGTATAATTCACCCCTCCACTTT. Protein translation: CATSRDLSAGQYNSPLHF. Reference TRBV15 and TRBJ1-6 proteins supply the regions before and after the CDR3; the full variable domain is: DAMVIQNPRYQVTQFGKPVTLSCSQTLNHNVMYWYQQKSSQAPKLLFHYYDKDFNNEADTPDNFQSRRPNTSFCFLDIRSPGLGDTAMYLCATSRDLSAGQYNSPLHFGNGTRLTVT.